Below, 30 T cell receptor beta chains from the same sample are listed, as sequenced in a study of blood T cell repertoires in COVID-19. The protocol was immunoSEQ multiplex PCR, while the TCRdb copy is restricted to in-frame clones and leaves out a portion. The table has about 90,000 clones, roughly nine tenths seen once. The specimen was peripheral blood. The receptors shown here come from a man in his fifties with acute or convalescent COVID-19.

The chain is built from TRBV5-1 and TRBJ2-1; D is unresolved. The CDR3 is made up of 14 amino acids. Looked up from germline, CDR1 is SGHRS and CDR2 is YFSETQ. The V end was cut by 9 bases, the J end by 0 bases, with 13 bases between. This CDR3 reads CATALGYSYNEQFF. Here the CDR3 DNA reads TGCGCCACCGCACTCGGTTACTCCTACAATGAGCAGTTCTTC.

As DNA, the CDR3 is TGTGCCAGCAGCGCCCCCGGGACTAGCTATGCAGATACGCAGTATTTT. Its translation is CASSAPGTSYADTQYF. The chain uses TRBV9 and TRBJ2-3; 9 bases are shared with TRBD2. Germline CDR1 and CDR2: SGDLS and YYNGEE. The CDR3 is 16 residues long. V dropped 3 bases and J dropped 4; count of bases not matched to a gene: 9.

This sequence joins TRBV6-5 and TRBJ1-3, with 8 bases fitting TRBD1. The V segment lost 5 bases and the J segment 3 bases; nucleotides outside the gene matches: 3. CDR3 size: 14 residues. Germline V gene sequence: CDR1 MNHEY, CDR2 SVGAGI. For the CDR3, the DNA is TGTGCCAGCAGTAACAGGGGGAGTGGAAACACCATATATTTT. Translating it yields CASSNRGSGNTIYF.

This clone was observed a single time. The CDR3 sequence is CASKWAIAGTQNTEAFF. The CDR3 DNA is TGTGCCAGTAAATGGGCTATAGCCGGGACACAAAACACTGAAGCTTTCTTT. The chain carries TRBV19 and TRBJ1-1; a weak D match, TRBD1 (6 bases). Trimming shortened V by 7 bases and J by 2 bases, and 23 bases separated the two germline ends. Germline CDR1 LNHDA, CDR2 SQIVND (reference sequence). This CDR3 is built from 17 residues.

This chain uses TRBV5-4 with TRBJ2-1; 8 nucleotides agree with TRBD2. Trimming took 0 bases from V and 8 from J; bases not matched to a gene: 7. Germline V gene sequence: CDR1 SGHNT, CDR2 YYREEE (reference sequence). CDR3 length: 15 residues. CDR3 sequence (DNA): TGTGCCAGCAGCTTGGAGGTGGCGGGAGGCGATGAGCAGTTCTTC. It yields the protein CASSLEVAGGDEQFF.

The V gene is TRBV4-1, the J gene TRBJ2-7; 12 nucleotides agree with TRBD2. Germline-derived CDR1 and CDR2 are MGHRA and YSYEKL. With V trimmed by 4 bases and J by 4 bases, 8 bases remained unmatched. The CDR3 is 16 amino acids. The CDR3 region has the DNA TGCGCCAGCAGCCCTGTGACTAGCGGGAGTCGGTACGAGCAGTACTTC. This encodes CASSPVTSGSRYEQYF.

The V and J genes are TRBV12-5 and TRBJ2-3, with TRBD1 matching over 10 bases. This CDR3 is built from 23 residues. The junction had 25 bases not matched to a gene; V was cut back by 2 bases and J by 2 bases. Germline V gives CDR1 LGHNT, CDR2 FRNRAP. The CDR3 DNA is TGTGCTAGTGGTTTGTTACAAAAGCGGGACAGGGGATTCTGGGGATTCATCACAGATACGCAGTATTTT. It encodes CASGLLQKRDRGFWGFITDTQYF.

This clone showed up just a few times. CDR3 DNA: TGTGCCAGCAGTTTACGGGCTAGCGGGTCGAACACCGGGGAGCTGTTTTTT. It translates to CASSLRASGSNTGELFF. This rearrangement joins TRBV27 to TRBJ2-2; 8 nucleotides match TRBD2. This CDR3 contains 17 residues. Germline V gene data show CDR1 as MNHEY and CDR2 as SMNVEV (reference sequence). Losses at the gene ends were 2 bases for V and 0 bases for J; bases not matched to a gene: 5.

J is TRBJ2-4 and V is TRBV24-1; TRBD2 matches at 11 bases. The CDR3 loop spans 20 amino acids. The germline CDR1 and CDR2 sequences are KGHDR and SFDVKD. The junction had 14 bases not matched to a gene; V was cut back by 5 bases and J by 0 bases. For the CDR3, the DNA is TGTGCCACCAGTGTCTTTACTAGCGGGAGAAGGAGAGAAGCCAAAAACATTCAGTACTTC. Its protein is CATSVFTSGRRREAKNIQYF.

The V call is TRBV6-5, the J call TRBJ2-7; TRBD1 matches at 7 bases. Germline values: CDR1 MNHEY, CDR2 SVGAGI. The J segment lost 7 bases and the V segment lost 6 bases, leaving 9 bases of the junction unmatched. The CDR3 consists of 13 residues. The CDR3: CASSRTTGLEQYF. CDR3 nucleotide sequence: TGTGCCAGCAGCCGCACGACAGGGTTGGAGCAGTACTTC.

The rearrangement joins TRBV10-3 to TRBJ1-4; the D is unclear. CDR3 length equals 13 residues. The germline gives CDR1 ENHRY, CDR2 SYGVKD. V was trimmed by 3 bases and J by 8 bases, leaving 10 bases between them. The CDR3 region is CAISEWEYEKLFF. Here the CDR3 DNA reads TGTGCCATCAGTGAATGGGAGTACGAAAAACTGTTTTTT.

The CDR3: CASSLGTRGDIQYF. For the CDR3, the DNA is TGTGCCAGCAGTTTGGGGACGCGGGGGGACATTCAGTACTTC. This rearrangement joins TRBV7-2 to TRBJ2-4; TRBD2 matches at 8 bases. The V gene end was trimmed by 6 bases and the J gene end by 8 bases; junction bases not matched to a gene: 9. The CDR3 loop spans 14 amino acids. Germline assignment: CDR1 SGHTA and CDR2 FQGNSA.

This clone showed up just once. Written as DNA, the CDR3 is TGCGCCAGCAGCTTGTGGTCGGGGGAGACCTACGAGCAGTACTTC. Protein product: CASSLWSGETYEQYF. The chain links TRBV5-1 to TRBJ2-7; D possibly corresponds to TRBD2 (6 bases). CDR1 is SGHRS and CDR2 is YFSETQ in the germline V gene. The CDR3 runs to 15 residues. Trimming cost V 1 base and J 2 bases, with 13 bases left between them.

This chain uses TRBV5-1 with TRBJ1-3; D is unclear. Germline values: CDR1 SGHRS, CDR2 YFSETQ. The CDR3 has 14 residues. V dropped 4 bases and J dropped 0 bases, with 8 bases sitting between them. CDR3 amino acids: CASSGGSSGNTIYF. CDR3 DNA: TGCGCCAGCAGCGGAGGGAGCTCTGGAAACACCATATATTTT.

This chain uses TRBV10-2 with TRBJ1-1; D remains unclear. V lost 1 base to trimming and J lost 7 bases, with 7 bases between them. CDR1 is WSHSY and CDR2 is SAAADI in the germline V gene. The CDR3 runs 12 residues. The CDR3 spells CASSEFGVEAFF. The CDR3 DNA is TGCGCCAGCAGTGAGTTCGGGGTTGAAGCTTTCTTT.

This chain uses TRBV4-3 with TRBJ2-2; 14 bases are a match to TRBD2. The germline gives CDR1 LGHNA, CDR2 YSLEER. This CDR3 region has 16 residues. J was trimmed by 4 bases and V by 3 bases; bases with no gene match: 1. The CDR3 loop is CASSHGLAGGTGELFF. CDR3 DNA: TGCGCCAGCAGCCACGGACTAGCGGGGGGCACCGGGGAGCTGTTTTTT.

The chain is built from TRBV7-9 and TRBJ2-3; D possibly corresponds to TRBD2 (5 bases). This CDR3 is 15 amino acids long. The germline V gene encodes CDR1 SEHNR and CDR2 FQNEAQ (reference sequence). V was cut by 7 bases and J by 3 bases, with 17 bases left in between. As DNA, the CDR3 is TGTGCCAGCACCTCCGGCCTAGCTTCAACAGATACGCAGTATTTT. This codes for CASTSGLASTDTQYF.

This chain links TRBV29-1 with TRBJ2-2, with 8 bases aligning to TRBD2. This CDR3 spans 14 amino acids. Germline V gene data show CDR1 as SQVTM and CDR2 as ANQGSEA. After removal of 4 bases from V and 5 bases from J, the junction contained 6 bases not matched to a gene. The DNA for the CDR3 is TGCAGCGTTGCCCCGGGAGGGCCTACCGGGGAGCTGTTTTTT. This translates into CSVAPGGPTGELFF.

In this sample, this clone turned up once. The V and J genes are TRBV10-3 and TRBJ1-6; possible D gene TRBD1, 6 bases. V was cut by 5 bases and J by 0 bases, with 8 bases left in between. CDR3 length: 15 residues. Germline V gene lookup returns CDR1 ENHRY and CDR2 SYGVKD. CDR3 residues: CAISTGSSYNSPLHF. The CDR3 DNA is TGTGCCATCAGTACAGGGAGCTCCTATAATTCACCCCTCCACTTT.

The chain recombines TRBV9 with TRBJ2-1, with 13 bases fitting TRBD2. Trimming took 3 bases from V and 12 from J; bases not matched to a gene: 3. The CDR3 extends over 13 amino acids. CDR1 SGDLS and CDR2 YYNGEE come from the germline V gene. CDR3 region: CASSEGTSGVQFF. Written as DNA, the CDR3 is TGTGCCAGCAGCGAGGGGACTAGCGGGGTGCAGTTCTTC.

The chain uses TRBV2 and TRBJ1-1, with D unclear. Germline lookup yields CDR1 SNHLY and CDR2 FYNNEI. This CDR3 contains 13 residues. The V and J ends lost 2 bases and 2 bases respectively, with 6 bases between them. DNA for the CDR3: TGTGCCAGCAGTGAAAACATAAACACTGAAGCTTTCTTT. Amino acids: CASSENINTEAFF.

The chain combines TRBV18 with TRBJ1-3, with 11 bases lining up with TRBD1. The CDR3 sequence is 16 residues long. Germline CDR1 and CDR2: KGHSH and LQKENI. The junction had 1 base not matched to a gene; V was cut back by 3 bases and J by 0 bases. CDR3 sequence reads: CASSPGTGGSGNTIYF. CDR3 in DNA: TGTGCCAGCTCACCCGGGACAGGGGGCTCTGGAAACACCATATATTTT.

The chain links TRBV6-5 to TRBJ2-7; a possible D gene is TRBD2 (6 bases). With 6 bases removed from V and 3 bases from J, the gap between germline ends came to 15 bases. Germline V gives CDR1 MNHEY, CDR2 SVGAGI. The CDR3 is made up of 14 amino acids. The CDR3 DNA reads as TGTGCCAGCAGCGGGGGACCGTTTGTCTACGAGCAGTACTTC. Translated: CASSGGPFVYEQYF.

The sample holds a few counts of this clone. This chain connects TRBV30 to TRBJ2-2; a weak D match, TRBD1 (6 bases). Germline loops: CDR1 GTSNPN, CDR2 SVGIG (reference sequence). This CDR3 is built from 17 residues. V lost 0 bases and J lost 4, with 18 bases in between. The CDR3 here is CAWSVPGDEWSTGELFF. For the CDR3, the DNA is TGTGCCTGGAGTGTACCAGGGGACGAATGGTCCACCGGGGAGCTGTTTTTT.

The rearrangement uses TRBV7-9 and TRBJ1-2, with 9 bases identical to TRBD1. This CDR3 contains 15 residues. With V trimmed by 3 bases and J by 8 bases, 10 bases remained unmatched. The germline V gene encodes CDR1 SEHNR and CDR2 FQNEAQ (reference sequence). CDR3 in amino acids: CASSFGQGLRWGYTF. DNA of the CDR3: TGTGCCAGCAGCTTTGGACAGGGGCTGCGTTGGGGCTACACCTTC.

V is TRBV15 and J is TRBJ2-1, with 7 bases matching TRBD2. CDR1 LNHNV and CDR2 YYDKDF come from the germline V gene (reference sequence). The CDR3 contains 17 residues. With 0 bases clipped from V and 9 bases from J, the junction kept 14 bases outside the gene matches. CDR3 in amino acids: CATSRDQAGSRGREQFF. CDR3 in DNA: TGTGCCACCAGCAGAGATCAAGCGGGGTCGAGGGGACGTGAGCAGTTCTTC.

The rearrangement links TRBV25-1 to TRBJ2-7; D is perhaps TRBD2 (8 bases). Deletions cut 3 bases from V and 7 bases from J, with 25 bases between. CDR1 and CDR2 (germline): MGHDK, SYGVNS. The CDR3 spans 17 residues. The CDR3 DNA reads TGTGCCAGCAGTGACACGGGACTAGTATCCTACAGGGGAGAGCAGTACTTC. As protein: CASSDTGLVSYRGEQYF.

This rearrangement joins TRBV3-1 (or the pseudogene TRBV3-2) to TRBJ2-7; D gene uncertain. Trimming took off 4 bases at V and 0 bases at J, with 10 bases between the two ends. Per germline, CDR1 LGHDT and CDR2 YNNKEL (reference sequence). This CDR3 region has 14 residues. In DNA form, the CDR3 reads TGTGCCAGCAGCCCGATTGTGCGCTCCTACGAGCAGTACTTC. Protein product: CASSPIVRSYEQYF.

The CDR3 is CASSDLTPNIATNEKLFF. CDR3 coding DNA: TGTGCCAGCAGCGATCTGACACCGAATATCGCAACTAATGAAAAACTGTTTTTT. The genes are TRBV21-1 and TRBJ1-4; no DNA check was done on the table's D call, TRBD1. TRBV21-1 is recorded as a pseudogene. The CDR3 length is 18 residues.

The gene calls are TRBV7-2 and TRBJ2-5, with TRBD2 matching 10 bases. Germline lookup yields CDR1 SGHTA and CDR2 FQGNSA. V shed 1 base, J shed 1 base, and the junction held 3 bases outside the gene matches. This CDR3 has 16 amino acids. The CDR3 sequence is CASSLGSGRAQETQYF. The CDR3 coding sequence is TGTGCCAGCAGCTTAGGGAGCGGGAGGGCCCAAGAGACCCAGTACTTC.